One and the same sample provided the 27 T cell receptor beta chains below, sequenced in a study of early T cells in non-severe SARS-CoV-2 infection. TCRdb called the 5' RACE reads again in MiXCR, with one record for every CDR3 protein. Seen here are 71,000 or so distinct CDR3 sequences, roughly 15% observed once, and the top ten hold around 15%. Sequencing used whole blood. Receptors were obtained from an adult who was a healthcare worker with PCR-confirmed SARS-CoV-2 infection or an uninfected control (not recorded which).

This clonotype was observed a few times. V usage is TRBV7-8 and J usage is TRBJ2-7, with a possible D match to TRBD1 (5 bases). The V end lost 1 base, the J end lost 0 bases, and 10 bases lay between the germline ends. The CDR3 totals 15 residues. Germline CDR1 and CDR2: SGHVS and FQNEAQ. CDR3 residues: CASSLVDSSSYEQYF. DNA for the CDR3: TGTGCCAGCAGCTTAGTTGACAGCAGCTCCTACGAGCAGTACTTC.

The gene calls are TRBV12-3 or TRBV12-4 and TRBJ1-2; possible D gene TRBD1, 6 bases. The CDR3 sequence is 13 residues long. V was pared by 6 bases and J by 5 bases, with 13 bases between. The CDR3 protein is CASSVQGRYGYTF. As DNA, the CDR3 is TGTGCCAGCAGCGTACAGGGCAGGTATGGCTACACCTTC.

The rearrangement joins TRBV7-3 to TRBJ1-3, with D maybe TRBD1 (6 bases). Germline assignment: CDR1 SGHTA and CDR2 FQGTGA. The CDR3 consists of 15 residues. Trimming took off 5 bases at V and 4 bases at J, with 15 bases between the two ends. CDR3 in DNA: TGTGCCAGCAGCCGTAGTGGGGGCCAGGGAAACACCATATATTTT. It is translated as CASSRSGGQGNTIYF. The full variable domain, in which reference TRBV7-3 and TRBJ1-3 provide the parts outside the CDR3, is GAGVSQTPSNKVTEKGKYVELRCDPISGHTALYWYRQSLGQGPEFLIYFQGTGAADDSGLPNDRFFAVRPEGSVSTLKIQRTERGDSAVYLCASSRSGGQGNTIYFGEGSWLTVV.

J is TRBJ1-6 and V is TRBV10-3; maybe TRBD1 (6 bases). Trimming took off 8 bases at V and 7 bases at J, with 21 bases between the two ends. Germline loops: CDR1 ENHRY, CDR2 SYGVKD. This CDR3 region has 16 residues. CDR3 bases: TGTGCCATCCGAGAAGCCCCTACAGGGCGGAATTCACCCCTCCACTTT. Protein: CAIREAPTGRNSPLHF.

The chain uses TRBV5-1 and TRBJ1-1, with unresolved D. Germline assignment: CDR1 SGHRS and CDR2 YFSETQ. The ends were cut back, 2 bases at V and 7 bases at J, with 12 bases in the middle. The length of the CDR3 is 13 residues. The CDR3 DNA follows: TGCGCCAGCAGCTTTCTTTCTGACTATGAAGCTTTCTTT. This translates into CASSFLSDYEAFF.

This clonotype occurred a few times. The V and J genes are TRBV20-1 and TRBJ2-7; 7 nucleotides agree with TRBD2. Germline loops: CDR1 DFQATT, CDR2 SNEGSKA (reference sequence). This CDR3 is built from 15 residues. V shed 1 base, J shed 0 bases, and the junction held 6 bases outside the gene matches. This chain's CDR3 is CSARVPSGNSYEQYF. For the CDR3, the DNA is TGCAGTGCTAGAGTTCCTAGCGGAAACTCCTACGAGCAGTACTTC.

There are a few counts of this clonotype. This chain uses TRBV5-1 with TRBJ2-2, with 12 bases that match TRBD1. The CDR3 spans 16 residues. Germline loops: CDR1 SGHRS, CDR2 YFSETQ. J lost 4 bases, V lost 4 bases, and 5 bases had no gene match. CDR3 in amino acids: CASSGTGGRGTGELFF. The CDR3, as DNA: TGCGCCAGCAGCGGGACAGGGGGCCGCGGCACCGGGGAGCTGTTTTTT.

This clonotype occurred many times. V gene TRBV4-3 combines with J gene TRBJ2-1; D unclear. Trimming stripped 0 bases from V and 6 bases from J, with 9 bases between. The CDR3 covers 14 residues. The germline CDR1 and CDR2 sequences are LGHNA and YSLEER. The CDR3 here is CASSQDFGGNEQFF. The CDR3 DNA is TGCGCCAGCAGCCAAGATTTCGGCGGCAATGAGCAGTTCTTC.

In its sample, this clonotype was seen a few times. The rearrangement joins TRBV15 to TRBJ2-7; D may be TRBD1 or TRBD2 (5 bases each). The germline gives CDR1 LNHNV, CDR2 YYDKDF (reference sequence). This CDR3 has 15 residues. Trimming shortened V by 0 bases and J by 3 bases, and 12 bases separated the two germline ends. The CDR3 DNA sequence: TGTGCCACCAGCAGAGACCCGGGGCCGGACTACGAGCAGTACTTC. As protein: CATSRDPGPDYEQYF.

V usage is TRBV29-1 and J usage is TRBJ2-3, with 8 bases identical to TRBD2. CDR3 length: 14 residues. CDR1 and CDR2 from the germline V gene are SQVTM and ANQGSEA. With V trimmed by 3 bases and J by 5 bases, 7 bases remained unmatched. CDR3 amino acids: CSVEPGLAGDTQYF. DNA of the CDR3: TGCAGCGTTGAGCCGGGGCTAGCGGGAGATACGCAGTATTTT.

The chain has TRBV6-2 or TRBV6-3 and TRBJ1-2, with TRBD1 as a possible D gene (5 bases). V lost 6 bases and J lost 8, with 13 bases in between. Per germline, CDR1 MNHEY and CDR2 SVGEGT. CDR3 length: 12 residues. DNA for the CDR3: TGTGCCAGCAGACTCAGGGTAGAAGGCTACACCTTC. Protein product: CASRLRVEGYTF.

This clonotype was found many times. The chain links TRBV27 to TRBJ1-1; the D gene is possibly TRBD1 (5 bases). The CDR3 covers 17 residues. The germline gives CDR1 MNHEY, CDR2 SMNVEV (reference sequence). Trimming removed 5 bases at V and 1 base at J, with 20 bases between. The CDR3 protein is CASSRVGAGIPNTEAFF. CDR3 DNA sequence: TGTGCCAGCAGTAGGGTTGGGGCAGGGATTCCGAACACTGAAGCTTTCTTT.

Many counts were recorded for this clonotype. The chain uses TRBV25-1 and TRBJ2-3; D tentatively reads TRBD1 or TRBD2 (6 bases each). The germline V gene has CDR1 MGHDK and CDR2 SYGVNS. The V and J ends lost 6 bases and 2 bases respectively, with 12 bases between them. The CDR3 runs to 14 residues. CDR3 in amino acids: CASRGAGITDTQYF. CDR3 bases: TGTGCCAGCAGGGGGGCGGGGATCACAGATACGCAGTATTTT.

The chain uses TRBV5-1 and TRBJ2-1, with D possibly matching TRBD2 (6 bases). This CDR3 is built from 13 residues. Trimming removed 0 bases at V and 7 bases at J, with 8 bases between. CDR1 and CDR2 from the germline V gene are SGHRS and YFSETQ. This chain's CDR3 is CASSLVRGNEQFF. Here the CDR3 DNA reads TGCGCCAGCAGCTTGGTTCGGGGGAATGAGCAGTTCTTC. The whole variable domain, filled in from reference TRBV5-1 and TRBJ2-1, reads KAGVTQTPRYLIKTRGQQVTLSCSPISGHRSVSWYQQTPGQGLQFLFEYFSETQRNKGNFPGRFSGRQFSNSRSEMNVSTLELGDSALYLCASSLVRGNEQFFGPGTRLTVL.

This clonotype has at least ten counts. The V call is TRBV28, the J call TRBJ1-5; 7 bases are shared with TRBD1. In germline, CDR1 is MDHEN, CDR2 SYDVKM. Losses at the gene ends were 5 bases for V and 0 bases for J; bases not matched to a gene: 13. The CDR3 has 18 residues. The CDR3 bases are TGTGCCAGCAGTCCAACCGGACAGGCGGAGGATAGCAATCAGCCCCAGCATTTT. Residues: CASSPTGQAEDSNQPQHF.

This clonotype came up many times. At one of its ends the junction is not consistent with the germline gene, which may arise from a read error. The chain uses TRBV29-1 and TRBJ1-2; D is uncertain. This CDR3 has 12 residues. Per germline, CDR1 SQVTM and CDR2 ANQGSEA. CDR3 sequence: CSVEVGLGGYTF. CDR3 bases: TGCAGCGTCGAAGTAGGCCTGGGAGGCTACACCTTC.

This chain connects TRBV20-1 to TRBJ2-7; TRBD2 aligns across 8 bases. The germline gives CDR1 DFQATT, CDR2 SNEGSKA (reference sequence). J lost 0 bases, V lost 3 bases, and 10 bases had no gene match. The CDR3 runs 16 residues. The CDR3 DNA reads as TGCAGTGCTAGCAACTACGGGGGGGACAACTCCTACGAGCAGTACTTC. Translating gives CSASNYGGDNSYEQYF.

The V and J genes are TRBV28 and TRBJ2-3; 8 bases line up with TRBD2. J gave up 4 bases and V 7 bases, and 4 bases lay outside the gene matches. CDR1 and CDR2 (germline): MDHEN, SYDVKM. The CDR3 sequence is 13 residues long. The CDR3 DNA is TGTGCCAGCACCCGGGGGGGCGCAGATACGCAGTATTTT. It specifies CASTRGGADTQYF.

This clonotype was picked up many times. This chain uses TRBV21-1 with TRBJ2-7; the table's TRBD1 call for D was not verified on the DNA. TRBV21-1 is listed as a pseudogene. There are 15 residues in the CDR3. The CDR3 spells CASSKRQDSLHEQYF. CDR3 nucleotides: TGTGCCAGCAGCAAGCGTCAGGACAGTCTTCACGAGCAGTACTTC.

This chain joins TRBV20-1 and TRBJ2-1; D might be TRBD2 (7 bases). CDR1 and CDR2 (germline): DFQATT, SNEGSKA (reference sequence). The germline V and J ends were trimmed by 5 bases and 3 bases, with 14 bases remaining between them. The CDR3 loop spans 14 amino acids. In DNA, the CDR3 is TGCAGTGCTCCGCGGGGGCGCTACTACAATGAGCAGTTCTTC. This gives the protein CSAPRGRYYNEQFF.

This clonotype was counted between two and nine times. The chain employs TRBV7-2 and TRBJ2-5; 8 nucleotides agree with TRBD2. CDR1 is SGHTA and CDR2 is FQGNSA in the germline V gene. The CDR3 has 14 amino acids. With 5 bases clipped from V and 5 bases from J, the junction kept 7 bases outside the gene matches. The CDR3 is CASSPLGTSETQYF. The CDR3 region has the DNA TGTGCCAGCAGCCCCCTCGGGACTAGTGAGACCCAGTACTTC.

This rearrangement joins TRBV29-1 to TRBJ1-2; D possibly corresponds to TRBD1 (5 bases). Germline V gives CDR1 SQVTM, CDR2 ANQGSEA. This CDR3 is built from 13 residues. V gave up 3 bases and J gave up 8 bases, with 16 bases separating them. The CDR3 here is CSVDVEAGFGYTF. The CDR3 DNA sequence: TGCAGCGTTGATGTTGAGGCAGGGTTCGGCTACACCTTC.

V usage is TRBV19 and J usage is TRBJ2-6; 13 nucleotides agree with TRBD2. V shed 2 bases and J 0 bases; nucleotides not matched to a gene: 1. The CDR3 spans 18 residues. CDR1 is LNHDA and CDR2 is SQIVND in the germline V gene (reference sequence). CDR3 amino acids: CASSIRTSGGSGANVLTF. CDR3 in DNA: TGTGCCAGTAGTATACGGACTAGCGGGGGCTCTGGGGCCAACGTCCTGACTTTC.

The chain joins TRBV6-1 to TRBJ1-1, with no clear D. The CDR3 covers 14 residues. V was shortened by 3 bases and J by 0 bases, with 8 bases between the two germline ends. Per the germline V gene, CDR1 is MNHNS and CDR2 is SASEGT. The CDR3 protein is CASSDSPLNTEAFF. In nucleotides, the CDR3 is TGTGCCAGCAGTGACAGCCCATTGAACACTGAAGCTTTCTTT.

This rearrangement joins TRBV5-5 to TRBJ2-2; no firm D call. V lost 4 bases, J lost 2 bases, and 12 bases lay in between. Germline CDR1 is SGHKS and CDR2 is YYEKEE (reference sequence). This CDR3 is 15 amino acids long. The CDR3 here is CASSHTDTNTGELFF. For the CDR3, the DNA is TGTGCCAGCAGCCATACAGACACTAACACCGGGGAGCTGTTTTTT.

This clonotype was seen more than once but under ten times. V usage is TRBV29-1 and J usage is TRBJ2-3; TRBD1 or TRBD2 may be the D gene (5 bases each). The CDR3 consists of 14 residues. The ends were cut back, 3 bases at V and 1 base at J, with 11 bases in the middle. Germline V CDR1 and CDR2: SQVTM, ANQGSEA. CDR3 amino acids: CSVDPGTRTDTQYF. The CDR3 coding sequence is TGCAGCGTTGATCCCGGGACCCGCACAGATACGCAGTATTTT.

This clonotype was detected once. The CDR3 DNA reads TGCAGCGTTCCAGGGAAGTGGGCCACAGATACGCAGTATTTT. It translates to CSVPGKWATDTQYF. The rearrangement uses TRBV29-1 and TRBJ2-3, with D maybe TRBD1 (5 bases). The CDR3 sequence is 14 residues long. In germline, CDR1 is SQVTM, CDR2 ANQGSEA. V was clipped by 5 bases and J by 2 bases, with 14 bases between them.